This section outlines one T cell receptor beta chain sequence together with its context. Its matching antigen is unknown. This entry belongs to a study of T-cell reconstitution after alpha-beta-depleted transplantation in children. Study-wide findings and caveats: Reports say that about two months after transplant, the alpha-beta T cells came out of several hundred graft clones that had expanded. Day-60 TCRbeta diversity that was high in some patients was derived from surviving recipient T cells and thymic progenitors. A year post-transplant, T-cell counts and diversity derived mostly from newly produced T cells.

The CDR3 has 13 amino acids. The trim removed 5 bases at V and 4 bases at J, leaving 4 bases unmatched. CDR1 SEHNR and CDR2 FQNEAQ come from the germline V gene (reference sequence). The library targeted TCRbeta and was prepared with unique molecular identifiers. MiXCR was run by TCRdb on the PCR reads, yielding one entry per CDR3 protein. The table has about 300,000 distinct CDR3 sequences, roughly 7.8% seen once. The sample consisted of peripheral blood, taken 360 days after TCRalphabeta/CD19-depleted stem cell transplant. V usage is TRBV7-9 and J usage is TRBJ2-7; 8 nucleotides match TRBD1. The sequence was obtained from a female patient aged 2-9 years who had a stem cell transplant for Fanconi anemia, so the T cells may come from the graft donor. For the CDR3, the DNA is TGTGCCAGCAGCCAGGGGGCGGGGTACGAGCAGTACTTC. Amino acid sequence: CASSQGAGYEQYF.